The 32 T cell receptor beta chains below were found in one sample sequenced in a study of T cell changes during pregnancy in multiple sclerosis. Using immunoSEQ multiplex PCR, the repertoire was profiled, and TCRdb retains in-frame clones only, with some absent. The table includes around 81,000 clones, 80% to 95% detected once. The source was peripheral blood, collected after pregnancy. Receptors were obtained from a female donor in good health, enrolled as a control in a pregnancy study.

The rearrangement links TRBV11-2 to TRBJ2-7; maybe TRBD2 (5 bases). The CDR3 extends over 14 amino acids. The V end was cut by 6 bases, the J end by 2 bases, with 14 bases between. Germline values: CDR1 SGHAT, CDR2 FQNNGV. DNA for the CDR3: TGTGCCAGCAGAACCCCAGCGGTCACCTACGAGCAGTACTTC. Its translation: CASRTPAVTYEQYF.

The chain employs TRBV6-1 and TRBJ2-7; 7 bases agree with TRBD1. Germline lookup yields CDR1 MNHNS and CDR2 SASEGT. The CDR3 contains 12 residues. The V gene end was trimmed by 11 bases and the J gene end by 11 bases; junction bases not matched to a gene: 15. The CDR3 nucleotides read TGTGCCGGGGCAGTGGGGGACAGAGCTGAGTACTTC. Translating it yields CAGAVGDRAEYF.

The chain recombines TRBV7-2 with TRBJ1-3; 10 positions match TRBD1. CDR3 size: 16 residues. From germline, CDR1 is SGHTA and CDR2 FQGNSA. The junction had 6 bases not matched to a gene; V was cut back by 5 bases and J by 2 bases. The CDR3: CASSETGTGAGNTIYF. CDR3 nucleotide sequence: TGTGCCAGCAGCGAGACCGGGACAGGGGCTGGAAACACCATATATTTT.

This clone has just a few counts. V usage is TRBV10-1 and J usage is TRBJ2-3; no definite D call. V was shortened by 6 bases and J by 6 bases, with 10 bases between the two germline ends. Germline CDR1 WNHNN, CDR2 SYGVQD (reference sequence). The CDR3 runs 12 residues. DNA of the CDR3: TGCGCCAGCAGCAAGAGCAGGGATACGCAGTATTTT. This sequence encodes CASSKSRDTQYF.

The chain uses TRBV5-1 and TRBJ2-1, with D perhaps matching TRBD2 (5 bases). The V end lost 3 bases, the J end lost 5 bases, and 12 bases lay between the germline ends. The CDR3 length is 14 residues. The germline gives CDR1 SGHRS, CDR2 YFSETQ. In nucleotides, the CDR3 is TGCGCCAGCAGCTCCCGGACTGGGGACAATGAGCAGTTCTTC. This translates into CASSSRTGDNEQFF.

The gene calls are TRBV4-2 and TRBJ1-1; D ambiguous. The germline CDR1 and CDR2 sequences are LGHNA and YNFKEQ. The CDR3 covers 13 residues. Trimming shortened V by 6 bases and J by 3 bases, and 11 bases separated the two germline ends. The CDR3 sequence is CASRRGLDTEAFF. The CDR3 DNA reads as TGTGCCAGCAGGCGGGGTTTGGACACTGAAGCTTTCTTT.

The chain links TRBV28 to TRBJ1-3; D gene unclear. The germline V gene encodes CDR1 MDHEN and CDR2 SYDVKM. This CDR3 has 16 amino acids. V lost 5 bases to trimming and J lost 3 bases, with 17 bases between them. Here the CDR3 DNA reads TGTGCCAGCAGTATAGCCGGGAGGCTAGGTGGAAACACCATATATTTT. Amino acids: CASSIAGRLGGNTIYF.

The chain joins TRBV28 to TRBJ1-2; possibly TRBD1 for D (6 bases). The length of the CDR3 is 13 residues. V lost 8 bases and J 5 bases, leaving 15 bases between the germline ends. Germline V CDR1 and CDR2: MDHEN, SYDVKM. DNA for the CDR3: TGTGCCAGCGGTACAGGGAAGGGGTATGGCTACACCTTC. Translating gives CASGTGKGYGYTF.

This clone showed up just once. J is TRBJ2-1 and V is TRBV13; no clear D. Per the germline V gene, CDR1 is PRHDT and CDR2 is FYEKMQ (reference sequence). The CDR3 is made up of 15 amino acids. V dropped 4 bases and J dropped 5 bases, with 15 bases sitting between them. The CDR3 reads CASSSPAVLDNEQFF. The CDR3 DNA reads TGTGCCAGCAGCTCGCCTGCTGTACTCGACAATGAGCAGTTCTTC.

The V call is TRBV5-8, the J call TRBJ2-1, with TRBD1 identical over 7 bases. This CDR3 spans 13 amino acids. Trimming at V came to 5 bases and at J to 6 bases, leaving 5 bases not matched to a gene. Germline CDR1 and CDR2: SGHTS and YDEGEE. The CDR3 sequence is CASRIRDSNEQFF. Here the CDR3 DNA reads TGTGCCAGCAGAATCCGGGACAGCAATGAGCAGTTCTTC.

A few counts support this clone. The rearrangement links TRBV7-2 to TRBJ2-1; 9 positions agree with TRBD2. This CDR3 contains 15 residues. After removal of 6 bases from V and 3 bases from J, the junction contained 6 bases not matched to a gene. The germline V gene encodes CDR1 SGHTA and CDR2 FQGNSA. The CDR3: CASRTSGVGYNEQFF. CDR3 in DNA: TGTGCCAGCAGGACTAGCGGCGTGGGCTACAATGAGCAGTTCTTC.

This sequence joins TRBV28 and TRBJ2-1; 12 positions match TRBD2. Germline loops: CDR1 MDHEN, CDR2 SYDVKM. The CDR3 extends over 15 amino acids. Trimming removed 7 bases from V and 8 bases from J; junction bases left unmatched: 9. The CDR3 region is CASTRLAGGPDEQFF. Here the CDR3 DNA reads TGTGCCAGCACCCGCCTAGCGGGAGGGCCGGATGAGCAGTTCTTC.

V usage is TRBV19 and J usage is TRBJ1-5, with D possibly TRBD1 on 6 matching bases. The germline gives CDR1 LNHDA, CDR2 SQIVND (reference sequence). V lost 10 bases and J 8 bases, leaving 18 bases between the germline ends. This CDR3 has 13 amino acids. CDR3 residues: CATLGGYQKPQHF. CDR3 coding DNA: TGTGCCACCCTTGGGGGCTATCAAAAGCCCCAGCATTTT.

The CDR3: CASGGGTEAFF. The CDR3 DNA follows: TGCGCCAGCGGGGGGGGCACTGAAGCTTTCTTT. The chain joins TRBV5-1 to TRBJ1-1; possible D gene TRBD1, 5 bases. CDR3 length: 11 residues. CDR1 and CDR2 (germline): SGHRS, YFSETQ. V gave up 7 bases and J gave up 4 bases, with 8 bases separating them.

The chain has TRBV7-9 and TRBJ2-5; 7 nucleotides agree with TRBD1. Looked up from germline, CDR1 is SEHNR and CDR2 is FQNEAQ (reference sequence). There are 13 residues in the CDR3. The V segment lost 4 bases and the J segment 3 bases; nucleotides outside the gene matches: 2. CDR3 nucleotides: TGTGCCAGCAGCTCTGGACAGGAAGAGACCCAGTACTTC. Residues: CASSSGQEETQYF.

The chain recombines TRBV6-1 with TRBJ2-7, with 9 nucleotides matching TRBD1. V lost 7 bases to trimming and J lost 6 bases; unmatched junction nucleotides: 4. Germline lookup yields CDR1 MNHNS and CDR2 SASEGT. This CDR3 has 12 amino acids. The CDR3 loop reads CASTGTGIEQYF. The DNA of the CDR3 is TGTGCCAGCACAGGGACAGGGATCGAGCAGTACTTC.

The chain carries TRBV19 and TRBJ2-7; 8 nucleotides agree with TRBD1. The trim removed 9 bases at V and 2 bases at J, leaving 15 bases unmatched. Germline-derived CDR1 and CDR2 are LNHDA and SQIVND (reference sequence). The CDR3 consists of 16 residues. The CDR3 loop reads CASRFKNRGSTYEQYF. The CDR3 coding sequence is TGTGCCAGCCGCTTCAAAAACAGGGGGAGCACCTACGAGCAGTACTTC.

The V and J genes are TRBV5-1 and TRBJ2-7; perhaps TRBD1 as D (5 bases). This CDR3 has 15 amino acids. Trimming cost V 0 bases and J 5 bases, with 15 bases left between them. Germline V gene lookup returns CDR1 SGHRS and CDR2 YFSETQ. The CDR3: CASSLAGQGSNEQYF. The CDR3 nucleotides read TGCGCCAGCAGCTTGGCCGGGCAGGGTTCGAACGAGCAGTACTTC.

This rearrangement joins TRBV5-5 to TRBJ2-5; possible D gene TRBD2, 6 bases. The CDR3 totals 14 residues. Germline-derived CDR1 and CDR2 are SGHKS and YYEKEE (reference sequence). Trimming cost V 1 base and J 4 bases, with 11 bases left between them. The CDR3 DNA is TGTGCCAGCAGCTTGCCGGGGGTTGGAGAGACCCAGTACTTC. This gives the protein CASSLPGVGETQYF.

This chain links TRBV11-2 with TRBJ1-1; possibly TRBD1 for D (5 bases). Per the germline V gene, CDR1 is SGHAT and CDR2 is FQNNGV. The CDR3 is made up of 16 amino acids. The V gene lost 6 bases and the J gene lost 0 bases, with 17 bases spanning the gap. The DNA for the CDR3 is TGTGCCAGCAGTAAAGCCCTAGGGGTCATGAACACTGAAGCTTTCTTT. Amino acid sequence: CASSKALGVMNTEAFF.

The chain combines TRBV9 with TRBJ2-5; D is perhaps TRBD2 (6 bases). CDR3 size: 14 residues. Germline lookup yields CDR1 SGDLS and CDR2 YYNGEE. V was clipped by 0 bases and J by 3 bases, with 9 bases between them. The CDR3 DNA reads as TGTGCCAGCAGCGTAGGGAGGGCCGAAGAGACCCAGTACTTC. It yields the protein CASSVGRAEETQYF. Together with reference TRBV9 and TRBJ2-5, the CDR3 gives the full variable domain: DSGVTQTPKHLITATGQRVTLRCSPRSGDLSVYWYQQSLDQGLQFLIQYYNGEERAKGNILERFSAQQFPDLHSELNLSSLELGDSALYFCASSVGRAEETQYFGPGTRLLVL.

In its sample, this clone was seen once. The V call is TRBV6-9, the J call TRBJ2-2, with 7 bases aligning to TRBD2. This CDR3 contains 16 residues. The V gene's germline CDR1 is MNHGY and CDR2 SVAAGI. J gave up 7 bases and V 4 bases, and 12 bases lay outside the gene matches. CDR3 sequence reads: CASSSTKAGSIGELFF. The DNA of the CDR3 is TGTGCCAGCAGTTCTACCAAAGCGGGGAGTATCGGGGAGCTGTTTTTT.

The chain carries TRBV27 and TRBJ2-7, with 7 bases fitting TRBD1. With 5 bases clipped from V and 2 bases from J, the junction kept 3 bases outside the gene matches. The CDR3 loop spans 13 amino acids. Germline CDR1 reads MNHEY; CDR2 reads SMNVEV (reference sequence). The CDR3 coding sequence is TGTGCCAGCAGTCACCAGGGGGCCTACGAGCAGTACTTC. It is translated as CASSHQGAYEQYF.

The chain carries TRBV6-6 and TRBJ1-5; TRBD1 matches at 9 bases. The CDR3 is made up of 16 amino acids. J was trimmed by 6 bases and V by 0 bases; bases with no gene match: 6. Germline V gene data show CDR1 as MNHNY and CDR2 as SVGAGI (reference sequence). CDR3 nucleotide sequence: TGTGCCAGCAGTTACTCCACAGGGGGCGACCTTCAGCCCCAGCATTTT. It encodes CASSYSTGGDLQPQHF.

This rearrangement joins TRBV6-1 to TRBJ2-7, with D hard to call. Trimming shortened V by 2 bases and J by 0 bases, and 14 bases separated the two germline ends. The germline gives CDR1 MNHNS, CDR2 SASEGT. This CDR3 comprises 16 residues. CDR3 in amino acids: CASSENSDTSSYEQYF. The CDR3 coding sequence is TGTGCCAGCAGTGAAAATAGTGACACGTCCTCCTACGAGCAGTACTTC.

The V and J genes are TRBV13 and TRBJ2-5, with 10 positions matching TRBD2. The trim removed 5 bases at V and 4 bases at J, leaving 1 base unmatched. The CDR3 length is 13 residues. Germline loops: CDR1 PRHDT, CDR2 FYEKMQ (reference sequence). This chain's CDR3 is CASSPSGGETQYF. The CDR3 DNA is TGTGCCAGCAGCCCTAGCGGGGGAGAGACCCAGTACTTC.

The gene calls are TRBV13 and TRBJ2-3; TRBD2 matches at 16 bases. This CDR3 is built from 17 residues. V was clipped by 5 bases and J by 2 bases; unmatched bases: 4. The germline gives CDR1 PRHDT, CDR2 FYEKMQ (reference sequence). For the CDR3, the DNA is TGTGCCAGCAGCGGGACTAGCGGGGGGGCGTCCACAGATACGCAGTATTTT. This gives the protein CASSGTSGGASTDTQYF.

The genes are TRBV7-2 and TRBJ1-6; no firm D call. Between the trimmed V and J ends, which lost 1 base and 7 bases, there was a span of 5 bases. CDR1 SGHTA and CDR2 FQGNSA come from the germline V gene. This CDR3 is 13 amino acids long. The CDR3 is CASSLGGNSPLHF. The CDR3, as DNA: TGTGCCAGCAGCTTAGGCGGAAATTCACCCCTCCACTTT.

The CDR3 coding sequence is TGCGCCAGCAGCCGGGAGAGCCTGGAAGAGGTAGCGGGGAGGACAGATACGCAGTATTTT. Translated: CASSRESLEEVAGRTDTQYF. J is TRBJ2-3 and V is TRBV5-1, with 8 bases identical to TRBD2. V lost 4 bases, J lost 3 bases, and 22 bases stayed unmatched. There are 20 residues in the CDR3. Germline V gene lookup returns CDR1 SGHRS and CDR2 YFSETQ.

This chain joins TRBV11-2 and TRBJ2-2; 7 bases line up with TRBD2. From germline, CDR1 is SGHAT and CDR2 FQNNGV. This CDR3 has 15 residues. V lost 2 bases, J lost 4 bases, and 4 bases stayed unmatched. The CDR3 spells CASSLSGVGTGELFF. CDR3 nucleotide sequence: TGTGCCAGCAGCTTAAGCGGGGTTGGCACCGGGGAGCTGTTTTTT.

The sample holds a few counts of this clone. The chain carries TRBV10-3 and TRBJ2-2; tentative D call: TRBD1 (5 bases). Germline V gene lookup returns CDR1 ENHRY and CDR2 SYGVKD. This CDR3 is built from 13 residues. V lost 3 bases and J lost 3, with 5 bases in between. The CDR3 here is CAISDRDTGELFF. The CDR3 nucleotides read TGTGCCATCAGTGACAGGGACACCGGGGAGCTGTTTTTT.

The V call is TRBV7-8, the J call TRBJ2-7; a possible D gene is TRBD1 (6 bases). CDR1 and CDR2 (germline): SGHVS, FQNEAQ. V was trimmed by 7 bases and J by 2 bases, leaving 15 bases between them. The CDR3 has 14 amino acids. The CDR3 reads CASTVRGPTYEQYF. The CDR3 nucleotides read TGTGCCAGCACCGTCAGGGGCCCCACCTACGAGCAGTACTTC.